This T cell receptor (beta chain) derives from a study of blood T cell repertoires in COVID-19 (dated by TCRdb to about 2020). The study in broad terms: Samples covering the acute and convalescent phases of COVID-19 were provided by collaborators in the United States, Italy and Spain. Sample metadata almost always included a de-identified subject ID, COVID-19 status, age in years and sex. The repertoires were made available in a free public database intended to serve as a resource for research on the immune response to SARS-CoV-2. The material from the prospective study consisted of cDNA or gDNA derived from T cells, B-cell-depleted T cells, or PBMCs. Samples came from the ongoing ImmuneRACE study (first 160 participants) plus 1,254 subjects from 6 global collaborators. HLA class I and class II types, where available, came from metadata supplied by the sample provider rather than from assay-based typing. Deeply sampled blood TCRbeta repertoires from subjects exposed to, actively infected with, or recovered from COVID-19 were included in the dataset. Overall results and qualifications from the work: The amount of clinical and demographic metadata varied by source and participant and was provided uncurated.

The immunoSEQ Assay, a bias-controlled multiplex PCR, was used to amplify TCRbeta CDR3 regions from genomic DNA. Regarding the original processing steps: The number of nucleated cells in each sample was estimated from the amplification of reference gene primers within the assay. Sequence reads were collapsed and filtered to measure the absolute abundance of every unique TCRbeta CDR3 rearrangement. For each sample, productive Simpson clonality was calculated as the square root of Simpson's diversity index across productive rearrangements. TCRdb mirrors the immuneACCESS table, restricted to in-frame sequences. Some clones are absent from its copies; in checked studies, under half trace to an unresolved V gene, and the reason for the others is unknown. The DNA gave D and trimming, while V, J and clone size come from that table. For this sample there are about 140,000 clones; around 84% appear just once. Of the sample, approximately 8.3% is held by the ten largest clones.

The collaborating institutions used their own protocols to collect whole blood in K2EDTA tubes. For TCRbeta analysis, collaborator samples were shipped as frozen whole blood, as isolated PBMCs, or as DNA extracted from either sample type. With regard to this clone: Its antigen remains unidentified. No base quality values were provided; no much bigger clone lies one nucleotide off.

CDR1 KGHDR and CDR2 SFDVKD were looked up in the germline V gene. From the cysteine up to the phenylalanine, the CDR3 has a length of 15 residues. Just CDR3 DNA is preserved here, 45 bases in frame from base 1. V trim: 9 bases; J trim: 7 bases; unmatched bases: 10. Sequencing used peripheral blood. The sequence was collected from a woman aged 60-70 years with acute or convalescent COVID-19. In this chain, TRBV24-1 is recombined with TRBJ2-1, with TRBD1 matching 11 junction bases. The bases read TGTGCCACCCAGGGCCGGACAGGGGGCCAAAATGAGCAGTTCTTC. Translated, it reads CATQGRTGGQNEQFF.